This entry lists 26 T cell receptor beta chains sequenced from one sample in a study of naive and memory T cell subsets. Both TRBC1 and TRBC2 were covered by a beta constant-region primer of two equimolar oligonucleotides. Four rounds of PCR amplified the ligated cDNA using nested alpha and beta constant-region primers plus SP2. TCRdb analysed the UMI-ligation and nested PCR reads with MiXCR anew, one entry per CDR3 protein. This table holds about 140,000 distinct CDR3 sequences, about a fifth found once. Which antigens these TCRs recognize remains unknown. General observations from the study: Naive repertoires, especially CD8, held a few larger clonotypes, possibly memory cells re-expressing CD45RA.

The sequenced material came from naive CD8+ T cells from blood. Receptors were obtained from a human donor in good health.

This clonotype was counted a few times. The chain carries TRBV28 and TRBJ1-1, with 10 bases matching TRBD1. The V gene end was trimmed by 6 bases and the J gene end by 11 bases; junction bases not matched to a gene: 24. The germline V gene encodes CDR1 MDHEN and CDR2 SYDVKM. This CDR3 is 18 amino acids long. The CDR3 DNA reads TGTGCCAGCAGCAGTTCAGGGACAGGGGATTTTAGGGACCTGGATGCTTTCTTT. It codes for CASSSSGTGDFRDLDAFF.

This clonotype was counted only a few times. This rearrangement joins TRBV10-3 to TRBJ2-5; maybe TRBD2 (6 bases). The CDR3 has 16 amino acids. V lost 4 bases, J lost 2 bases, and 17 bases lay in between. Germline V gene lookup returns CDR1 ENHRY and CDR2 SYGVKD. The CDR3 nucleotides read TGTGCCATCAGTGCTAGCGAGCGACACTTACAAGAGACCCAGTACTTC. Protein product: CAISASERHLQETQYF.

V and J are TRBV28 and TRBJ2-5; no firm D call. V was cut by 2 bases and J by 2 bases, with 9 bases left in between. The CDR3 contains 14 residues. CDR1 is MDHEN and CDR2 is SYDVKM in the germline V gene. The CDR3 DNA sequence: TGTGCCAGCAGTTTAAGGGCAGTTCAAGAGACCCAGTACTTC. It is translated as CASSLRAVQETQYF.

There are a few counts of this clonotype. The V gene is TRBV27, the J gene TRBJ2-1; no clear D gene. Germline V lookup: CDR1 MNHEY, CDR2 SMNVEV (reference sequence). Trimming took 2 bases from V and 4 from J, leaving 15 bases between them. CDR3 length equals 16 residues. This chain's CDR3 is CASSLAPTMRYNEQFF. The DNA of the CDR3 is TGTGCCAGCAGTTTAGCTCCTACTATGAGGTACAATGAGCAGTTCTTC.

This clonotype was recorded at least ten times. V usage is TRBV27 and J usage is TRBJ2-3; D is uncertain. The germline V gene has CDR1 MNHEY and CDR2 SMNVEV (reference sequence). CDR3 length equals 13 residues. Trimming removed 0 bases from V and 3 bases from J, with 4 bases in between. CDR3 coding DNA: TGTGCCAGCAGTTTATCGATTACAGATACGCAGTATTTT. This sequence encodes CASSLSITDTQYF.

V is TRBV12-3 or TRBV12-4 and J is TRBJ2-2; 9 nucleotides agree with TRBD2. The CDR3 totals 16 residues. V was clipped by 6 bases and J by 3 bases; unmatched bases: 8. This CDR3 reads CASRPRIAGDTGELFF. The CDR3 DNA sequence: TGTGCCAGCAGACCCCGGATAGCGGGGGACACCGGGGAGCTGTTTTTT.

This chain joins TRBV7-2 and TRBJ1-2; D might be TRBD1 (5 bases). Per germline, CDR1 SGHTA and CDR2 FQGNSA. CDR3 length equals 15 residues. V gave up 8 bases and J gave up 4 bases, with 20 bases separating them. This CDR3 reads CASPAGPELLYGYTF. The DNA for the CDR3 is TGTGCCAGCCCGGCGGGGCCAGAGCTACTCTATGGCTACACCTTC.

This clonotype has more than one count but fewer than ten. CDR3 loop: CASSQMGLGGYEQYF. CDR3 sequence (DNA): TGTGCCAGCAGCCAAATGGGACTAGGAGGGTACGAGCAGTACTTC. The rearrangement links TRBV14 to TRBJ2-7; TRBD2 aligns across 8 bases. There are 15 residues in the CDR3. The V gene end was trimmed by 2 bases and the J gene end by 4 bases; junction bases not matched to a gene: 7. Germline-derived CDR1 and CDR2 are SGHDN and FVKESK.

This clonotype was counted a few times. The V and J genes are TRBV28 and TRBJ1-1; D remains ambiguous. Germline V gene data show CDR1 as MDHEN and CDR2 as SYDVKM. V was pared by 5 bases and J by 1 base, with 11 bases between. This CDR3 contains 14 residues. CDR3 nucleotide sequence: TGTGCCAGCAGTCCGATTCAGCCGAACACTGAAGCTTTCTTT. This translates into CASSPIQPNTEAFF.

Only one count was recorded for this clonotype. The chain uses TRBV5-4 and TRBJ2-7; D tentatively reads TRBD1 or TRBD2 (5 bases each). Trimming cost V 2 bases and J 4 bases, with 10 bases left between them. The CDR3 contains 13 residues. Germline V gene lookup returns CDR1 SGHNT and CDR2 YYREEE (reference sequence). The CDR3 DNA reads TGTGCCAGCAGCTTTGAGGGGATTTACGAGCAGTACTTC. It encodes CASSFEGIYEQYF.

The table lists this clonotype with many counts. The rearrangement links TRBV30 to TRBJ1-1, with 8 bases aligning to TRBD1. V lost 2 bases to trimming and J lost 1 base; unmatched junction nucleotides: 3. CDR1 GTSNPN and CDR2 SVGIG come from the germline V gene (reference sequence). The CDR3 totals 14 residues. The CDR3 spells CAWSLGTGNTEAFF. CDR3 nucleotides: TGTGCCTGGAGTCTCGGGACAGGGAACACTGAAGCTTTCTTT.

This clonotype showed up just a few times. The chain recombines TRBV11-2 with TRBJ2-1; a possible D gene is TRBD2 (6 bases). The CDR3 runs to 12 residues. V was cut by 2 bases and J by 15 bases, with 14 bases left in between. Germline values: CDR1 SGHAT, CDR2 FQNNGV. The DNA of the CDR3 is TGTGCCAGCAGCTTAAGCGTTCGGGAGTGGTTCTTC. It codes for CASSLSVREWFF.

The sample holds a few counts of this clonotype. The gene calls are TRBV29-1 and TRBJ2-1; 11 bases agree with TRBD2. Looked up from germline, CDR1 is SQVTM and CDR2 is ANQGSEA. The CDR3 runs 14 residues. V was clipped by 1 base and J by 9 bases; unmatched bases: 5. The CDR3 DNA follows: TGCAGCGTTGAAGGTACTAGCGGGAGTGTTGAGCAGTTCTTC. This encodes CSVEGTSGSVEQFF.

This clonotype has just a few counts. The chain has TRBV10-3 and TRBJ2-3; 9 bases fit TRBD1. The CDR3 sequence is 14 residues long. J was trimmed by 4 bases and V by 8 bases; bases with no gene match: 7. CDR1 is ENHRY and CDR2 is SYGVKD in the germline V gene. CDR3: CAIHPDRGPDTQYF. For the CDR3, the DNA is TGTGCCATCCACCCGGACAGGGGCCCAGATACGCAGTATTTT.

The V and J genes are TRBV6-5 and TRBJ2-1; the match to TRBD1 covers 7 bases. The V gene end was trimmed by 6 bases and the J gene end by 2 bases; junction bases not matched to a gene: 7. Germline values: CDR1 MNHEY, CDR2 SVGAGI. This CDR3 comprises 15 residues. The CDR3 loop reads CASSALGQTYNEQFF. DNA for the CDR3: TGTGCCAGCAGCGCACTGGGACAGACCTACAATGAGCAGTTCTTC.

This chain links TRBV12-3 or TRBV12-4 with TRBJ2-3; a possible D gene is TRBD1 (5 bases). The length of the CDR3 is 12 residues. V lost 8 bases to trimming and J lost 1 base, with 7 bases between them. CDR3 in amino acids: CASLQGTDTQYF. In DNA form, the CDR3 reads TGTGCCAGCTTACAGGGCACAGATACGCAGTATTTT.

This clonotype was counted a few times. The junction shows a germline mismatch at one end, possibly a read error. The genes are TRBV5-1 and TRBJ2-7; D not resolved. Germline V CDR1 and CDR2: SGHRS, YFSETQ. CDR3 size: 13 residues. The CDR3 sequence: CASSFGVSYAQYF. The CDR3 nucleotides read TGCGCCAGCAGCTTTGGAGTGAGTTACGCGCAGTACTTC.

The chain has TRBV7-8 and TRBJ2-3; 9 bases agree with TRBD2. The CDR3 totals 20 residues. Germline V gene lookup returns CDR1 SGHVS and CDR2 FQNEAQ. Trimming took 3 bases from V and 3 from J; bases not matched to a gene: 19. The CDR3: CASSFGPSSGGSGRTDTQYF. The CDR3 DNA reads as TGTGCCAGCAGCTTCGGCCCCTCAAGCGGGGGCAGCGGGAGGACAGATACGCAGTATTTT.

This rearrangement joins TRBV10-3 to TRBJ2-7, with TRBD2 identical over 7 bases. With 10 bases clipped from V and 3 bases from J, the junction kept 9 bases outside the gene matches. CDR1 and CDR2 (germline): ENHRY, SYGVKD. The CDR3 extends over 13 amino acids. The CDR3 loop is CATAAREGYEQYF. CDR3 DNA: TGTGCCACCGCAGCGAGGGAGGGCTACGAGCAGTACTTC.

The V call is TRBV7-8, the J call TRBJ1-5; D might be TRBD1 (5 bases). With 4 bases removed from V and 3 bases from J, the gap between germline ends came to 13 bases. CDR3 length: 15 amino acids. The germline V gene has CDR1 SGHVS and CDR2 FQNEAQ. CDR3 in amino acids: CASSSGGLTNQPQHF. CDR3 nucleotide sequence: TGTGCCAGCAGCTCTGGGGGGTTGACCAATCAGCCCCAGCATTTT.

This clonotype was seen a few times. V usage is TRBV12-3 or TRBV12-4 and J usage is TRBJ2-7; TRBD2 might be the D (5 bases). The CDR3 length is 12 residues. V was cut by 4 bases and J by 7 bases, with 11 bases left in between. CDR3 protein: CASSSDYYEQYF. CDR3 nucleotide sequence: TGTGCCAGCAGTTCCGACTATTATGAGCAGTACTTC.

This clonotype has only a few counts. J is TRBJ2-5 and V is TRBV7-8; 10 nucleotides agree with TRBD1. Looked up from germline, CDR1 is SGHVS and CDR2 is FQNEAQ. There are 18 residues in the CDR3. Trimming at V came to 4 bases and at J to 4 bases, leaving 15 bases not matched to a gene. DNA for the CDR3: TGTGCCAGCAGCTACTTGACAGGGGGCGTCCCGGGGGTAGAGACCCAGTACTTC. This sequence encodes CASSYLTGGVPGVETQYF.

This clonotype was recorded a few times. The CDR3 spells CASSQAQGSNQPQHF. CDR3 coding DNA: TGCGCCAGCAGCCAAGCCCAGGGAAGCAATCAGCCCCAGCATTTT. The chain uses TRBV4-1 and TRBJ1-5, with a possible D match to TRBD1 (5 bases). V lost 1 base and J lost 1, with 8 bases in between. Looked up from germline, CDR1 is MGHRA and CDR2 is YSYEKL. This CDR3 spans 15 amino acids.

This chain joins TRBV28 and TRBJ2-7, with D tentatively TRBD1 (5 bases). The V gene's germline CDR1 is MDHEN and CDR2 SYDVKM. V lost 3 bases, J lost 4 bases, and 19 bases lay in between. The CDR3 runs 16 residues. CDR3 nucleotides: TGTGCCAGCAGTTTCCCCCCTCAGGACATCGGATACGAGCAGTACTTC. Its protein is CASSFPPQDIGYEQYF.

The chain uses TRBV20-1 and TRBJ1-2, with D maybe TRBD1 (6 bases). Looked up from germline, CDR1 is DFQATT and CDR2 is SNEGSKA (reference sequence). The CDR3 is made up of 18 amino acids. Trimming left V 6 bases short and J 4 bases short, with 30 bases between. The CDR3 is CSADSADKQGGISYGYTF. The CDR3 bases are TGCAGTGCCGACTCGGCAGACAAACAAGGGGGGATTAGCTATGGCTACACCTTC.

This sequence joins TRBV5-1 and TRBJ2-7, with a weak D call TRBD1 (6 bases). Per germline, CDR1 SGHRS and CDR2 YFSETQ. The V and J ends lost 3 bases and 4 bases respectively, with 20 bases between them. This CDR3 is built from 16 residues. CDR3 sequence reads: CASSSGAGTRFYEQYF. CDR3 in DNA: TGCGCCAGCAGCTCAGGGGCCGGGACACGCTTTTACGAGCAGTACTTC.